The clone carrying this TCR beta chain was detected only once. The data were taken from a study of OX40 agonist ivuxolimab in advanced cancers. Overall study context: Intravenous ivuxolimab was administered to patients every 2 weeks at 0.01 to 10 mg/kg. Allowance was made for prior anti-PD-1, anti-PD-L1 or anti-CTLA-4 therapy, and roughly 39% had some. Dose-escalation patients suffered from hepatocellular carcinoma, melanoma, renal cell or head and neck cancer.

Here immunoSEQ multiplex PCR was the method, and the copy in TCRdb shows in-frame clones only, minus some. The table records tens of thousands of clones, around 91% of them present only once. The ends were cut back, 4 bases at V and 9 bases at J, with 16 bases in the middle. The CDR3 spans 14 residues. Germline V CDR1 and CDR2: ENHRY, SYGVKD. The rearrangement uses TRBV10-3 and TRBJ2-1; a weak D match, TRBD2 (5 bases). The receptor was isolated from an adult with an advanced solid tumor such as melanoma, head and neck, liver or kidney cancer. Sequenced here: CD4+ or CD8+ T cells sorted from blood, sampled in a trial of the OX40 agonist ivuxolimab. DNA of the CDR3: TGTGCCATCAGTGCCTCTCTCTTAGGGAGTGAGCAGTTCTTC. This sequence encodes CAISASLLGSEQFF.